This entry features one TCR beta chain sequence. Its cognate antigen is unknown. V was shortened by 6 bases and J by 8 bases, with 11 bases between the two germline ends. The CDR3 runs 12 residues. Germline-derived CDR1 and CDR2 are MNHEY and SVGAGI. A fixed 40 ng of plasma cfDNA was loaded per sample. Method: immunoSEQ multiplex PCR; TCRdb's copy keeps in-frame clones and lacks some. The sample consists of roughly 6,100 clones, about 90% of them appearing once. Time point meaning: pre-treatment baseline. Disease control meant complete response, partial response or stable disease at 12 weeks. The sample is drawn from a study of blood T cell dynamics during melanoma immunotherapy. Study observations and caveats: From T0 to W3, cfDNA rearrangement efficiency rose in disease-control patients but not progressors. Clones driving repertoire changes may be melanoma-specific or general immune activation.

This clonotype originated in a human donor with melanoma. The J gene is TRBJ2-1, the V gene TRBV6-5; D is possibly TRBD1 or TRBD2 (5 bases each). Sequenced material: cell-free DNA from blood, taken from a patient treated with checkpoint blockade. CDR3 sequence reads: CASRTGTHEQFF. In DNA, the CDR3 is TGTGCCAGCAGAACCGGGACCCATGAGCAGTTCTTC.